This paragraph covers one T cell receptor (beta chain) sequence. The antigen it recognizes is unknown. Base qualities are not recorded, but no much larger clone differs from it by a single base. TCR beta CDR3 regions were amplified from RNA transcripts. The TCR CDR3 was subjected to a first round of RT-PCR using the HTBI primer set and the Qiagen OneStep RT-PCR kit. Libraries were constructed in a second round of multiplex PCR, after which size selection and purification were performed. The libraries were sequenced on an Illumina HiSeq2000 using paired-end 100 bp reads. The original pipeline was this. Raw data were processed with SOAPnuke, discarding reads with adapters, uncalled bases, mean Phred below 15, or no exact constant-primer or identifier match. High-quality paired reads were merged using COPE v1.2.5, and each unique nucleotide sequence was defined as a clonotype. MiTCR v1.1 was used to align clonotypes to the IMGT TRBV, TRBD and TRBJ reference segments. Only V-J combinations with frequency above 0.0001, covering 99.2% of repertoires, were analysed. The TCS score was defined as the ratio of F50 (clonal expansion) to E x V (chaos), calculated using BLOSUM62-based TCRdist between CDR3 peptides within each V-J. Welch's t-statistics and random forest reduced fewer than 550 V-J features to 13, which were used in a naive Bayes classifier (R e1071). The public reads were reanalyzed by TCRdb: fastp trimming at Q25, MiXCR alignment, in-frame beta chains only. Here each entry gathers all rows of one CDR3 protein and keeps the most common genes and DNA. The V and J calls come from TCRdb's annotation, not from the publication. The sample has hundreds of thousands of distinct CDR3 sequences on record, approximately 14% of them singletons. Together, the top ten hold about 10% of the sample.

The CDR3 goes from the cysteine to the phenylalanine over 15 residues. Only the CDR3 DNA is retained, 45 bases long and in frame from the first base. V has 4 bases trimmed and J has 5 bases trimmed; junction bases matching no gene number 7. Based on the germline V gene, the CDR1 and CDR2 sequences are KGHDR and SFDVKD. The data derive from a study of T cells in Graves' hyperthyroidism and ophthalmopathy (dated by TCRdb to about 2019). Regarding the complete study: Peripheral blood samples were taken at initial diagnosis, before any treatment was given. A discovery cohort of roughly 100 patients, roughly 40 with Graves' ophthalmopathy and fewer than 65 with stable Graves' hyperthyroidism, was used to find distinguishing TCR V-J signatures. Whether ophthalmopathy could be predicted prospectively was tested in an independent validation cohort made up of 18 hyperthyroidism patients plus 17 patients who later progressed to ophthalmopathy. The roughly 90 discovery patients were divided at random into training and test sets in a 7:3 ratio. Thyroid tissue and blood T-cell repertoires from about six Graves' hyperthyroidism patients were also compared in the study. Following sampling, methimazole starting at 30 mg daily was given to hyperthyroidism patients, and high-dose intravenous methylprednisolone was given to ophthalmopathy patients. The paper reports TCR Vbeta CDR3 sequencing of fewer than 150 peripheral blood samples: approximately 43 ophthalmopathy, 70 to 85 hyperthyroidism and 17 progressor patients. Study-wide findings and limitations: Most expanded thyroid clonotypes (frequency above 0.001) were also detected in blood, a finding suggesting that blood repertoires may reflect thyroid immune responses. Sample size was not statistically predetermined, and investigators were not blinded to group allocation. Ophthalmopathy was separated from stable hyperthyroidism by a 13 V-J signature model, with roughly 88% sensitivity and 81% to 83% specificity obtained in cross-validation and 80%/75% obtained in testing. During validation, the model predicted progression to ophthalmopathy a median of about 6.3 months ahead of onset, with more than 60% sensitivity and almost 75% specificity.

Stable Graves' hyperthyroidism was defined as no progression to ophthalmopathy during 18 months of follow-up. Hyperthyroidism patients were aged 18 to 65 years and newly diagnosed, with disease duration of less than 2 months. Patients with uncontrolled infections, other autoimmune diseases, pregnancy or lactation were excluded. Clinical symptoms, serum thyroxine and TRAb, thyroid ultrasound, and orbital computed tomography formed the basis for the diagnoses. PBMCs were separated from 10 ml of fresh peripheral blood using Ficoll-Paque density gradient centrifugation. Total RNA was extracted with Trizol reagent, and quality was checked on an Agilent 2100 Bioanalyzer.

In this chain, TRBV24-1 is recombined with TRBJ2-7, with TRBD1 matching 10 junction bases. Sequencing was done on a sample of blood. The TCR originated in a woman between 18 and 29 years old with Graves' hyperthyroidism. The DNA sequence is given as TGTGCCACCAGTGAAGGAAGAGGGACAGGGGACGAGCAGTACTTC. Its protein reads: CATSEGRGTGDEQYF.